A single sample is the source of the 7 T cell receptor beta chains below, sequenced in a study of OX40 agonist ivuxolimab in advanced cancers. The repertoire was sequenced with immunoSEQ multiplex PCR; TCRdb's copy has only in-frame clones and lacks some. The sample yields just under 65,000 clones, about four fifths seen once. The sequences come from CD4+ or CD8+ T cells sorted from blood, collected in a trial of the OX40 agonist ivuxolimab. The source of these receptors is an adult with an advanced solid tumor such as melanoma, head and neck, liver or kidney cancer.

The rearrangement joins TRBV5-1 to TRBJ1-5, with a possible D match to TRBD1 (5 bases). The CDR3 length is 16 residues. The V end lost 0 bases, the J end lost 1 base, and 11 bases lay between the germline ends. Germline-derived CDR1 and CDR2 are SGHRS and YFSETQ. The CDR3: CASSLGAQGSNQPQHF. Written as DNA, the CDR3 is TGCGCCAGCAGCTTGGGGGCCCAGGGCAGCAATCAGCCCCAGCATTTT.

This clone was observed a handful of times. This chain links TRBV2 with TRBJ1-1; 8 bases are a match to TRBD1. V lost 2 bases and J lost 4; bases outside the gene matches: 6. The CDR3 runs to 15 residues. In germline, CDR1 is SNHLY, CDR2 FYNNEI. This CDR3 reads CASSEQGARGTEAFF. Written as DNA, the CDR3 is TGTGCCAGCAGTGAACAGGGGGCGCGGGGCACTGAAGCTTTCTTT.

To note about this clone: The junction departs from germline at one end; a sequencing error may be responsible. The rearrangement uses TRBV7-2 and TRBJ1-1, with TRBD1 identical over 10 bases. CDR1 SGHTA and CDR2 FQGNSA come from the germline V gene. The CDR3 runs 16 residues. CDR3 residues: CASSPTRDRGITEASF. CDR3 nucleotides: TGTGCCAGCAGCCCGACTCGGGACAGGGGTATCACTGAAGCTTCCTTT.

The V gene is TRBV7-8, the J gene TRBJ2-7, with 7 nucleotides matching TRBD1. Germline V CDR1 and CDR2: SGHVS, FQNEAQ. Trimming at V came to 4 bases and at J to 1 base, leaving 1 base not matched to a gene. CDR3 size: 13 residues. The CDR3 reads CASSWDRSYEQYF. The CDR3 region has the DNA TGTGCCAGCAGCTGGGACAGATCCTACGAGCAGTACTTC. The complete variable domain, with remaining parts taken from reference TRBV7-8 and TRBJ2-7, reads GAGVSQSPRYKVAKRGQDVALRCDPISGHVSLFWYQQALGQGPEFLTYFQNEAQLDKSGLPSDRFFAERPEGSVSTLKIQRTQQEDSAVYLCASSWDRSYEQYFGPGTRLTVT.

The J gene is TRBJ1-1, the V gene TRBV6-5; possible D gene TRBD1, 5 bases. The CDR3 covers 13 residues. CDR1 is MNHEY and CDR2 is SVGAGI in the germline V gene. Trimming took 10 bases from V and 1 from J, leaving 13 bases between them. The CDR3 sequence is CATTLGRNTEAFF. In nucleotides, the CDR3 is TGTGCCACCACATTGGGGCGGAACACTGAAGCTTTCTTT.

V is TRBV29-1 and J is TRBJ2-7; a possible D gene is TRBD2 (6 bases). Per the germline V gene, CDR1 is SQVTM and CDR2 is ANQGSEA. Trimming pared 1 base from V and 3 bases from J, leaving 10 bases between. There are 13 residues in the CDR3. The DNA for the CDR3 is TGCAGCGTTGAAGGGGACTGGGACTACGAGCAGTACTTC. Encoded protein: CSVEGDWDYEQYF.

V and J are TRBV11-2 and TRBJ2-6, with 8 bases matching TRBD1. This CDR3 is 19 amino acids long. The germline CDR1 and CDR2 sequences are SGHAT and FQNNGV. The J segment lost 0 bases and the V segment lost 0 bases, leaving 7 bases of the junction unmatched. The CDR3 is CASSLDSDRVYSGANVLTF. In nucleotides, the CDR3 is TGTGCCAGCAGCTTAGATTCGGACAGGGTCTACTCTGGGGCCAACGTCCTGACTTTC. Filled out from reference TRBV11-2 and TRBJ2-6, the complete variable domain reads EAGVAQSPRYKIIEKRQSVAFWCNPISGHATLYWYQQILGQGPKLLIQFQNNGVVDDSQLPKDRFSAERLKGVDSTLKIQPAKLEDSAVYLCASSLDSDRVYSGANVLTFGAGSRLTVL.